This TCR beta chain was captured in a study of cytomegalovirus exposure and HLA in healthy donors. PCR amplification relied on 60 Vbeta primers (plus 13 Jbeta primers). The assay was immunoSEQ multiplex PCR, and TCRdb's table has in-frame clones only and misses some. The data show 150,000 to 250,000 clones, 79% seen once. CDR3 length equals 13 residues. The germline V and J ends were trimmed by 5 bases and 0 bases, with 7 bases remaining between them. Germline V gene data show CDR1 as SEHNR and CDR2 as FQNEAQ (reference sequence). Study outcomes and limitations: In a later analysis, an Asian-associated ancestry cluster reportedly showed fewer N-insertions than the roughly 730-donor mean. TCR beta V- and J-gene trimming was later associated with a missense DCLRE1C variant.

To note about this clone: Its antigen is currently unknown.

The V call is TRBV7-9, the J call TRBJ1-1; the D is unclear. This receptor was obtained from a woman aged 30 to 39 in good health and CMV-seropositive. The specimen was PBMCs. This CDR3 is CASSQQMNTEAFF. The CDR3 nucleotides read TGTGCCAGCAGCCAACAAATGAACACTGAAGCTTTCTTT.